This TCR beta chain was captured by sequencing in a study of T cell changes during pregnancy in multiple sclerosis. Generated by immunoSEQ multiplex PCR, the TCRdb table keeps only in-frame clones and is missing some. This table holds around 67,000 clones, roughly 90% found once. The CDR3 extends over 13 amino acids. V was cut by 9 bases and J by 5 bases, with 17 bases left in between. Germline lookup yields CDR1 LNHDA and CDR2 SQIVND (reference sequence). Here the sequenced sample was peripheral blood, taken after pregnancy. This chain links TRBV19 with TRBJ2-7; a weak D match, TRBD1 (6 bases). The TCR sequence derives from a female donor in good health, enrolled as a control in a pregnancy study. The CDR3 nucleotides are TGTGCCAGGGTCGCACAGGGATGGGACGAGCAGTACTTC. Its protein product is CARVAQGWDEQYF.